This T cell receptor beta chain was retrieved from a study of low-dose radiotherapy and immunotherapy resistance in tumors. TCR amplification used roughly 20 PCR cycles, a constant-region primer and a V-primer adapter. TCRdb itself ran the reads through MiXCR, one entry per CDR3 protein. Found here are tens of thousands of distinct CDR3 sequences, around 33% of them singletons; the top ten hold approximately 8.4%. V lost 2 bases and J lost 8, with 21 bases in between. The CDR3 sequence is 15 residues long. Germline V gene lookup returns CDR1 DFQATT and CDR2 SNEGSKA (reference sequence). This clonotype came up many times. The time point denotes: after trial treatment. This sample's treatment: LDRT plus nivolumab, ipilimumab, low-dose cyclophosphamide and aspirin (RACIN trial).

This material consisted of PBMCs, taken after low-dose radiotherapy plus immunotherapy. This clonotype was sampled from a male donor with rectosigmoid adenocarcinoma. The chain recombines TRBV20-1 with TRBJ1-2; D gene uncertain. The CDR3 DNA sequence: TGCAGTGCTAGACCCATCTCGACGACGTTCCGGGGCTACACCTTC. Protein sequence: CSARPISTTFRGYTF.